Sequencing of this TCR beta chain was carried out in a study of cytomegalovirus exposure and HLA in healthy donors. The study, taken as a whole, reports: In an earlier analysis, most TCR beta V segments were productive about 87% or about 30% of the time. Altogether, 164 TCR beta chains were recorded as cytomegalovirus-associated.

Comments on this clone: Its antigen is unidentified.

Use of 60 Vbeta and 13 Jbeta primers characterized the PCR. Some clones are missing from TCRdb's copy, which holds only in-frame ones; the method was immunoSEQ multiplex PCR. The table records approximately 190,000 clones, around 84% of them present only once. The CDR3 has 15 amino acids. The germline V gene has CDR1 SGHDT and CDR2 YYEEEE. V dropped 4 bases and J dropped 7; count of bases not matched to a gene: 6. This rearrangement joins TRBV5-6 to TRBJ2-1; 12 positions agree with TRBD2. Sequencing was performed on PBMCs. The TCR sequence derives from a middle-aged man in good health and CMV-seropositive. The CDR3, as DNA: TGTGCCAGCAGCACCCCGGGACTAGCGGGTAATGAGCAGTTCTTC. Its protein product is CASSTPGLAGNEQFF.